The clone carrying this T cell receptor beta chain was detected only once. Its antigen is undetermined. V was trimmed by 3 bases and J by 7 bases, leaving 12 bases between them. Germline V gene data show CDR1 as SQVTM and CDR2 as ANQGSEA. This CDR3 has 12 amino acids. The record originates from a study of cytomegalovirus exposure and HLA in healthy donors. Study information: Among the roughly 400 genotyped donors, more than 70% were placed in the Caucasian-associated ancestry cluster.

General study findings and limits: Published work reported that the classifier diagnosed cytomegalovirus status with high specificity and sensitivity. Relative to equally common others, HLA-associated TCR beta chains showed greater clonal expansion in a later analysis.

Primers for the PCR totalled 60 Vbeta and 13 Jbeta. TCRdb's copy holds only in-frame clones and misses some; the assay was immunoSEQ multiplex PCR. The sample yields 100,000 to 150,000 clones, around 73% seen once. Specimen: PBMCs. This TCR derives from a man between 60 and 75 years old in good health and CMV-seropositive. The J gene is TRBJ1-2, the V gene TRBV29-1, with D maybe TRBD1 (5 bases). CDR3 region: CSVDPGGAGYTF. The CDR3 DNA follows: TGCAGCGTTGATCCGGGGGGTGCTGGCTACACCTTC.